Below are 18 T cell receptor beta chains sequenced from a single sample in a study of blood T cells in healthy people across ages. For the second PCR, which ran for roughly 7 to 11 cycles, a sample-barcoded 5' primer and a J-beta primer mix were used. Each CDR3 protein is one row after TCRdb ran MiXCR on the 5' RACE reads. The sample lists some 1.5 million distinct CDR3 sequences; 42% were seen once. Sequenced sample: blood. These TCRs come from a woman under 30 in good health.

The V gene is TRBV12-3 or TRBV12-4, the J gene TRBJ2-2, with 11 bases aligning to TRBD1. The V and J ends lost 4 bases and 0 bases, in that order; junction bases with no gene match: 7. The CDR3 is made up of 18 amino acids. The CDR3 sequence: CASSYGTGGNSNTGELFF. Here the CDR3 DNA reads TGTGCCAGCAGTTATGGGACAGGGGGAAATTCGAACACCGGGGAGCTGTTTTTT.

This clonotype was detected only a few times. V usage is TRBV16 and J usage is TRBJ2-6; TRBD1 agrees at 8 bases. J lost 2 bases, V lost 4 bases, and 4 bases had no gene match. CDR1 KGHSY and CDR2 FQNENV come from the germline V gene. This CDR3 is built from 16 residues. The CDR3 DNA follows: TGTGCCAGCAGCCCAATACAGGGGGCTGGGGCCAACGTCCTGACTTTC. It translates to CASSPIQGAGANVLTF.

The chain employs TRBV2 and TRBJ1-1; D not resolved. This CDR3 comprises 15 residues. The V gene lost 6 bases and the J gene lost 1 base, with 15 bases spanning the gap. Per the germline V gene, CDR1 is SNHLY and CDR2 is FYNNEI. The CDR3 nucleotides read TGTGCCAGCAGGACCCAAGGCGTCGGGAACACTGAAGCTTTCTTT. It yields the protein CASRTQGVGNTEAFF.

The chain joins TRBV7-9 to TRBJ1-1, with D unresolved. CDR1 is SEHNR and CDR2 is FQNEAQ in the germline V gene (reference sequence). The CDR3 runs to 14 residues. V lost 3 bases, J lost 6 bases, and 14 bases lay in between. The CDR3 loop reads CASSFTRAAAEAFF. CDR3 bases: TGTGCCAGCAGCTTTACAAGGGCAGCAGCTGAAGCTTTCTTT.

This clonotype was counted only a few times. A junction end diverges from the germline sequence, so it may reflect a read error. The rearrangement joins TRBV4-3 to TRBJ1-1, with unresolved D. Per germline, CDR1 LGHNA and CDR2 YSLEER. CDR3 size: 15 residues. CDR3 DNA sequence: TGCGCCAGCACCCAAGCTACGACTGAGAACACTGAAGCTTTCTTT. This translates into CASTQATTENTEAFF.

The genes are TRBV21-1 and TRBJ1-1; TRBD1 was called by the table and not checked on the DNA. TRBV21-1 is a pseudogene. CDR3 length: 16 amino acids. The CDR3 DNA sequence: TGTGCCAGCAGCAAAGATAGGAGGGGACAGGGGACTGAAGCTTTCTTT. Translating gives CASSKDRRGQGTEAFF.

This clonotype occurred a few times. One junction end disagrees with the germline gene, perhaps due to a read error. This chain links TRBV2 with TRBJ2-1; 12 positions agree with TRBD2. The CDR3 is made up of 19 amino acids. CDR1 and CDR2 from the germline V gene are SNHLY and FYNNEI. CDR3 sequence: CASSLQGSTSGSSNNEQFF. DNA of the CDR3: TGTGCCAGCAGTTTACAGGGATCGACTAGCGGGAGCTCCAACAATGAGCAGTTCTTC.

Only a few counts were recorded for this clonotype. The rearrangement joins TRBV27 to TRBJ2-7, with D hard to call. The germline V gene encodes CDR1 MNHEY and CDR2 SMNVEV (reference sequence). V was shortened by 5 bases and J by 5 bases, with 13 bases between the two germline ends. CDR3 length: 13 residues. The chain's CDR3 is CASSRPLPNEQYF. DNA for the CDR3: TGTGCCAGCAGTCGACCCCTCCCGAACGAGCAGTACTTC.

Turning to this clonotype: One junction end disagrees with the germline gene, perhaps due to a read error. This rearrangement joins TRBV29-1 to TRBJ1-1; possible D gene TRBD1, 5 bases. Germline values: CDR1 SQVTM, CDR2 ANQGSEA. The CDR3 is 15 amino acids. In nucleotides, the CDR3 is TGCAGCGTTGAACGCCCAACCGGGGCGAACAATGAAGCTTTCTTT. Translation: CSVERPTGANNEAFF. Using reference TRBV29-1 and TRBJ1-1 for the parts outside the CDR3, the full variable domain is SAVISQKPSRDICQRGTSLTIQCQVDSQVTMMFWYRQQPGQSLTLIATANQGSEATYESGFVIDKFPISRPNLTFSTLTVSNMSPEDSSIYLCSVERPTGANNEAFFGQGTRLTVV.

V usage is TRBV15 and J usage is TRBJ2-1; the match to TRBD2 covers 16 bases. The germline gives CDR1 LNHNV, CDR2 YYDKDF (reference sequence). This CDR3 is 21 amino acids long. After removal of 1 base from V and 5 bases from J, the junction contained 14 bases not matched to a gene. This CDR3 is CATSRVAVPGLAGGINNEQFF. Written as DNA, the CDR3 is TGTGCCACCAGCAGAGTGGCCGTCCCGGGACTAGCGGGGGGGATCAACAATGAGCAGTTCTTC.

A word on this clonotype: At one end the junction does not follow the germline gene, possibly because of a read error. The chain couples TRBV28 to TRBJ2-1, with TRBD2 identical over 10 bases. The germline V gene encodes CDR1 MDHEN and CDR2 SYDVKM. The length of the CDR3 is 18 residues. Here the CDR3 DNA reads TGTGCCAGCAGCCCCCGGACTAGCGGAAGTTCCTACTACAAGGAGCAGTTCTTC. Residues: CASSPRTSGSSYYKEQFF.

CDR3: CASSETWDTQYF. The CDR3 DNA follows: TGTGCCAGCAGTGAAACGTGGGATACGCAGTATTTT. The chain links TRBV25-1 to TRBJ2-3; no clear D. This CDR3 contains 12 residues. The V end lost 2 bases, the J end lost 6 bases, and 6 bases lay between the germline ends. Per the germline V gene, CDR1 is MGHDK and CDR2 is SYGVNS.

The chain joins TRBV3-1 to TRBJ2-7; 7 bases agree with TRBD2. Germline V gives CDR1 LGHDT, CDR2 YNNKEL (reference sequence). There are 14 residues in the CDR3. V was pared by 4 bases and J by 7 bases, with 10 bases of the junction left unmatched. CDR3 protein: CASSLEGQRDEQYF. For the CDR3, the DNA is TGTGCCAGCAGCCTTGAGGGCCAGCGGGATGAGCAGTACTTC.

This clonotype has a handful of counts. This chain connects TRBV9 to TRBJ2-7; 10 bases agree with TRBD2. CDR3 length equals 17 residues. CDR1 and CDR2 from the germline V gene are SGDLS and YYNGEE. V lost 0 bases and J lost 2; bases outside the gene matches: 8. The CDR3 here is CASSVGTSGDLTYEQYF. The CDR3 DNA follows: TGTGCCAGCAGCGTAGGAACTAGCGGGGACCTAACCTACGAGCAGTACTTC.

This clonotype was detected a few times. The V and J genes are TRBV28 and TRBJ1-4, with D possibly TRBD1 on 6 matching bases. The CDR3 runs 12 residues. CDR1 MDHEN and CDR2 SYDVKM come from the germline V gene. The V gene lost 10 bases and the J gene lost 6 bases, with 12 bases spanning the gap. CDR3 DNA sequence: TGTGCCACAGCAGGGGTTGATGAAAAACTGTTTTTT. Residues: CATAGVDEKLFF.

The chain employs TRBV6-2 or TRBV6-3 and TRBJ2-7; no clear D. The V end lost 5 bases, the J end lost 7 bases, and 15 bases lay between the germline ends. The CDR3 is 13 amino acids. Germline CDR1 and CDR2: MNHEY and SVGEGT. DNA for the CDR3: TGTGCCAGCAGTGTCGACCTGGTTGGAGAGCAGTACTTC. Translation gives CASSVDLVGEQYF.

A few counts support this clonotype. The genes are TRBV7-2 and TRBJ2-5; D gene unclear. With 5 bases removed from V and 2 bases from J, the gap between germline ends came to 15 bases. Germline-derived CDR1 and CDR2 are SGHTA and FQGNSA. The CDR3 is made up of 15 amino acids. Here the CDR3 reads CASSHPFQSQETQYF. The CDR3 DNA reads TGTGCCAGCAGCCACCCCTTCCAATCGCAAGAGACCCAGTACTTC.

The chain recombines TRBV6-5 with TRBJ2-5; the D gene could be TRBD1 or TRBD2 (5 bases each). Germline V lookup: CDR1 MNHEY, CDR2 SVGAGI. The length of the CDR3 is 12 residues. The V and J ends lost 2 bases and 11 bases respectively, with 12 bases between them. The chain's CDR3 is CASSYRDDEQYF. CDR3 in DNA: TGTGCCAGCAGTTACAGGGACGATGAGCAGTACTTC.